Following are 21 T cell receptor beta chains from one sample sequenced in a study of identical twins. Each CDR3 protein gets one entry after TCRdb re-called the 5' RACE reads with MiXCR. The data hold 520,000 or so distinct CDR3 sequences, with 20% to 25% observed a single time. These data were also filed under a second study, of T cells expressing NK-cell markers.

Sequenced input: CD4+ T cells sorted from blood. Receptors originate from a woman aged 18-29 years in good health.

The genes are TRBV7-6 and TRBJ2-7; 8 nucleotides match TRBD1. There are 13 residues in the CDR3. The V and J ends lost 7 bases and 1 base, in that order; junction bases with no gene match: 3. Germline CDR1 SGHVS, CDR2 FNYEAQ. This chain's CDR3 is CASTRDRSYEQYF. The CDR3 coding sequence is TGTGCCAGCACCCGGGACAGGTCCTACGAGCAGTACTTC.

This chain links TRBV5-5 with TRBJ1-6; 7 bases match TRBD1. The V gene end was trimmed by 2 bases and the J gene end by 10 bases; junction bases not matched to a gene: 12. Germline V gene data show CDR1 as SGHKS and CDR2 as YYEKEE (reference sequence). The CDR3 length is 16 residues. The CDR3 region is CASSLHDRVEWSPLHF. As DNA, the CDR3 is TGTGCCAGCAGCTTACATGACAGGGTAGAGTGGTCACCCCTCCACTTT.

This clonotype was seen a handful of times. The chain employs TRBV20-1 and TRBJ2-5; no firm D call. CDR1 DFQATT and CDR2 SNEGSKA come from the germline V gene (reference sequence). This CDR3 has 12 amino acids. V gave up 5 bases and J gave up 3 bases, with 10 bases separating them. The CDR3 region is CSALGREETQYF. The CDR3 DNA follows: TGCAGTGCTCTCGGTAGAGAAGAGACCCAGTACTTC.

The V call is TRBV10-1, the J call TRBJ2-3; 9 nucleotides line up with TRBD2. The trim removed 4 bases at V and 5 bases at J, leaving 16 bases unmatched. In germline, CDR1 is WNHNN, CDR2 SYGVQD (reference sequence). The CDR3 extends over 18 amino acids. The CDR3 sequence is CASSGGVSVAGDRDTQYF. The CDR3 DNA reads TGCGCCAGCAGTGGAGGGGTATCGGTAGCGGGGGACAGAGATACGCAGTATTTT.

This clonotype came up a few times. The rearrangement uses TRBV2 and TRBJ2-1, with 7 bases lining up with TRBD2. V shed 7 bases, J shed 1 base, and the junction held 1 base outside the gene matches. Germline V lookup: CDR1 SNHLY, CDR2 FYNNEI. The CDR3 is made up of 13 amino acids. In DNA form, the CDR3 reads TGTGCCAGCAATAGCGGGTCCTACAATGAGCAGTTCTTC. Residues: CASNSGSYNEQFF.

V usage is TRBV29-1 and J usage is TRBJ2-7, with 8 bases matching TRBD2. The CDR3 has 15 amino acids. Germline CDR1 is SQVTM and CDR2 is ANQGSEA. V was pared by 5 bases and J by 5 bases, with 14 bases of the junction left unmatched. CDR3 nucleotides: TGCAGCGTTTTCAGTTTTCCGGGAGGGTACGACGAGCAGTACTTC. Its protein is CSVFSFPGGYDEQYF.

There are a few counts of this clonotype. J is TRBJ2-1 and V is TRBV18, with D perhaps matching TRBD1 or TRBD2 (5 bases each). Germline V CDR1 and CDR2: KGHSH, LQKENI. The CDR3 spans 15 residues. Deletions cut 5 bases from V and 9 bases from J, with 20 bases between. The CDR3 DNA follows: TGTGCCAGCTCAGCACGGGGCATCGCTAGGGGTGAGCAGTTCTTC. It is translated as CASSARGIARGEQFF.

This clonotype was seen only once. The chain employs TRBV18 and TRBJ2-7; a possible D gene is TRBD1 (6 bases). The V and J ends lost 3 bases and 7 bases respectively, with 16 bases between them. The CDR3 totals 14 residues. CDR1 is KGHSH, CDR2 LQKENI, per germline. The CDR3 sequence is CASSPVQGLGEQYF. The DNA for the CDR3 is TGTGCCAGCTCACCGGTACAGGGCCTAGGGGAGCAGTACTTC.

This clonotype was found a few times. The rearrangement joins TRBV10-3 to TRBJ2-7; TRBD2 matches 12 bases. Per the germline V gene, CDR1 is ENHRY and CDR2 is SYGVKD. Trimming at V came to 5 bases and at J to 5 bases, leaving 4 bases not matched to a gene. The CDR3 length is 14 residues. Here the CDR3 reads CAISRLAGDDEQYF. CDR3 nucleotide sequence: TGTGCCATCAGTAGACTAGCGGGAGACGACGAGCAGTACTTC.

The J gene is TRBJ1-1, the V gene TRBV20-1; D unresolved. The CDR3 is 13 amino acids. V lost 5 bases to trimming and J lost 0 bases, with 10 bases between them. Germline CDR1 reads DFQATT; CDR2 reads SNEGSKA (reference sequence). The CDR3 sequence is CSAYPDMNTEAFF. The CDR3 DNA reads TGCAGTGCTTATCCCGATATGAACACTGAAGCTTTCTTT.

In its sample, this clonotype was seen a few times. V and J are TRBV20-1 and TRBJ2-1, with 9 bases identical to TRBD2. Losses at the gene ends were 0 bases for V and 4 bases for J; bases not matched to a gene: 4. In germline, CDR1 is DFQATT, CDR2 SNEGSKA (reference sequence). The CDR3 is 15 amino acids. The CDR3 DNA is TGCAGTGCTAGAGATCTAGCGGGGACTTACAATGAGCAGTTCTTC. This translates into CSARDLAGTYNEQFF.

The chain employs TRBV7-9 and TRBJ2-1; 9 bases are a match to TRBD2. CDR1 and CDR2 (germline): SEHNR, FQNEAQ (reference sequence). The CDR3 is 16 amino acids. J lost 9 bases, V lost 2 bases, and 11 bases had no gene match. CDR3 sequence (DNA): TGTGCCAGCAGCTTAAAGGCGGGGGGGGTGAAGGGTGAGCAGTTCTTC. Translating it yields CASSLKAGGVKGEQFF.

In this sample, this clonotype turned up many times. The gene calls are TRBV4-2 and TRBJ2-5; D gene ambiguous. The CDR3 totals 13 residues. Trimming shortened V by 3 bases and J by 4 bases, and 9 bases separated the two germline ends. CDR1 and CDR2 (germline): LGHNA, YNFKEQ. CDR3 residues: CASSQNKGETQYF. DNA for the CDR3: TGTGCCAGCAGCCAGAATAAGGGAGAGACCCAGTACTTC.

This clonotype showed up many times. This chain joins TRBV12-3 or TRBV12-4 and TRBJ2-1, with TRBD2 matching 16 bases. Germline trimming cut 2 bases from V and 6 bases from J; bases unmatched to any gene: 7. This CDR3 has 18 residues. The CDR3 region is CASSLRAGTSGRANEQFF. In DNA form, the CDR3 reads TGTGCCAGCAGTTTAAGAGCCGGGACTAGCGGGAGGGCCAATGAGCAGTTCTTC.

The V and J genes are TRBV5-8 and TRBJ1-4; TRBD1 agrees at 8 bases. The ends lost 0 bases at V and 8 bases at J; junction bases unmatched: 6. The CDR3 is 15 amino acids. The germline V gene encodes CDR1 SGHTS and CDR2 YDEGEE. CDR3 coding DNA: TGTGCCAGCAGCTTGGGGTTGACAGGGGAAGAAAAACTGTTTTTT. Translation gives CASSLGLTGEEKLFF.

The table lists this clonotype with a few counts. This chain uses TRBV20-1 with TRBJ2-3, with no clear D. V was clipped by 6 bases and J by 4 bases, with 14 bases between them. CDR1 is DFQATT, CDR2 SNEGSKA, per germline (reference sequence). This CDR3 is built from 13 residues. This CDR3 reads CSAHAASADTQYF. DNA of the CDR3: TGCAGTGCCCATGCGGCGTCTGCAGATACGCAGTATTTT.

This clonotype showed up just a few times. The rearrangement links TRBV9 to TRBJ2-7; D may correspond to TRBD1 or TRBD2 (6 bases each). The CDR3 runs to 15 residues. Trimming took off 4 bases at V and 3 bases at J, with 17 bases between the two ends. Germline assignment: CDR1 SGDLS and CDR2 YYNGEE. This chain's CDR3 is CASSTAGDGGYEQYF. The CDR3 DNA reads TGTGCCAGCAGCACAGCAGGGGACGGGGGCTACGAGCAGTACTTC.

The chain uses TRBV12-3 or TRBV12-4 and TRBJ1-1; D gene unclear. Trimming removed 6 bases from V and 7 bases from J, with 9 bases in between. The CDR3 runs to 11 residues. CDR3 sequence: CASRRRNEAFF. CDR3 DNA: TGTGCCAGCAGAAGACGGAATGAAGCTTTCTTT.

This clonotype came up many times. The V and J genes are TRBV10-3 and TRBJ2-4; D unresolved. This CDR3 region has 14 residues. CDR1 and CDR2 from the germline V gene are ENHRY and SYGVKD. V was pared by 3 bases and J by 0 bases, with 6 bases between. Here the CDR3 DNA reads TGTGCCATCAGTGAAGAGTTAGCCAAAAACATTCAGTACTTC. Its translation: CAISEELAKNIQYF.

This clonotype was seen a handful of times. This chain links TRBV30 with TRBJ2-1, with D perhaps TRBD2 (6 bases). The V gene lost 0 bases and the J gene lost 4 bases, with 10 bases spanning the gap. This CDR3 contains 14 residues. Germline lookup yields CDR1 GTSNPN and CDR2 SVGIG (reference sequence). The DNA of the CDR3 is TGTGCCTGGAGTGTCGTTGGGGGGTACAATGAGCAGTTCTTC. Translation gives CAWSVVGGYNEQFF.

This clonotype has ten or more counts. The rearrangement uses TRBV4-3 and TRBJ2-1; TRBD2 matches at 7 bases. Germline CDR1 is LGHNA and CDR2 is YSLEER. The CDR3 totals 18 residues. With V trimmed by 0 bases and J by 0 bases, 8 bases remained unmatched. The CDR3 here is CASSQDASGGVSYNEQFF. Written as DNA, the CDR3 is TGCGCCAGCAGCCAAGATGCTAGCGGAGGAGTCTCCTACAATGAGCAGTTCTTC.